This TCR beta chain was captured in a study of cytomegalovirus exposure and HLA in healthy donors. Primers: 60 Vbeta forward and 13 Jbeta reverse. Profiled with immunoSEQ multiplex PCR; TCRdb holds only in-frame clones, not every one. This sample has about 150,000 clones, with approximately 79% found just once. Note on this clone: The junction departs from the called germline gene at one end, perhaps through a read error.

CDR3 length: 16 residues. The germline V gene has CDR1 SGHTA and CDR2 FQGTGA. Sequences were obtained from PBMCs. The chain carries TRBV7-3 and TRBJ2-1; D is unclear. The receptor's source is a male donor in good health and CMV-seronegative. CDR3 nucleotides: TGTTCCAGCAGCTTAAGTCTCCTAGGCCCCCTCAATGAGCAGTTCTTC. Its translation: CSSSLSLLGPLNEQFF.